The 7 T cell receptor beta chains reported below all come from one sample, sequenced in a study of T cells in Graves' hyperthyroidism and ophthalmopathy. Using RNA transcripts as the source, TCR beta CDR3 regions were amplified. The TCR CDR3 first-round RT-PCR relied on the HTBI primer set. Via MiXCR, TCRdb re-called the multiplex PCR reads, giving one row per CDR3 protein. The sample has 600,000 to 750,000 distinct CDR3 sequences, roughly 17% seen once. The sample comprised blood. The receptors derive from a man in his fifties with Graves' hyperthyroidism.

A note on this clonotype: This sequence may be a read error, since a much larger clone differs from it by one base. The CDR3 loop is CASSRGTSGNTISF. DNA for the CDR3: TGTGCCAGCTCACGCGGGACGTCTGGAAACACCATATCTTTT. This chain connects TRBV18 to TRBJ1-3, with TRBD1 as a possible D gene (5 bases). The CDR3 consists of 14 residues. From germline, CDR1 is KGHSH and CDR2 LQKENI.

This clonotype was seen a handful of times. The rearrangement joins TRBV30 to TRBJ2-1; tentative D call: TRBD1 (6 bases). V lost 8 bases and J 9 bases, leaving 20 bases between the germline ends. The CDR3 is made up of 13 amino acids. Germline V gene sequence: CDR1 GTSNPN, CDR2 SVGIG (reference sequence). CDR3 loop: CARDGQQVSEQFF. The CDR3 DNA follows: TGTGCCCGGGATGGACAGCAGGTTAGTGAGCAGTTCTTC. Full variable domain (outside the CDR3, taken from reference TRBV30 and TRBJ2-1): SQTIHQWPATLVQPVGSPLSLECTVEGTSNPNLYWYRQAAGRGLQLLFYSVGIGQISSEVPQNLSASRPQDRQFILSSKKLLLSDSGFYLCARDGQQVSEQFFGPGTRLTVL.

This clonotype was recorded at least ten times. J is TRBJ1-1 and V is TRBV7-8, with a tentative D call TRBD1 (5 bases). The CDR3 contains 13 residues. Germline assignment: CDR1 SGHVS and CDR2 FQNEAQ. Trimming removed 4 bases from V and 5 bases from J, with 11 bases in between. The CDR3 DNA sequence: TGTGCCAGCAGCTGGGGGGGGAGGACTGAAGCTTTCTTT. Residues: CASSWGGRTEAFF.

The V and J genes are TRBV6-1 and TRBJ1-5; 11 bases line up with TRBD1. Germline lookup yields CDR1 MNHNS and CDR2 SASEGT. With V trimmed by 6 bases and J by 2 bases, 3 bases remained unmatched. The CDR3 sequence is 15 residues long. This CDR3 is CASRDRGQGNQPQHF. The CDR3 DNA is TGTGCCAGCAGGGACAGGGGGCAAGGCAATCAGCCCCAGCATTTT.

This clonotype has ten or more counts. The chain has TRBV13 and TRBJ1-4, with no clear D. The germline CDR1 and CDR2 sequences are PRHDT and FYEKMQ (reference sequence). Trimming shortened V by 4 bases and J by 4 bases, and 13 bases separated the two germline ends. This CDR3 contains 15 residues. CDR3 loop: CASSSPDGHNEKLFF. Here the CDR3 DNA reads TGTGCCAGCAGCTCTCCGGACGGTCATAATGAAAAACTGTTTTTT.

This clonotype has ten or more counts. The chain employs TRBV27 and TRBJ2-1; 7 nucleotides agree with TRBD1. This CDR3 region has 16 residues. Germline V lookup: CDR1 MNHEY, CDR2 SMNVEV (reference sequence). J gave up 5 bases and V 4 bases, and 11 bases lay outside the gene matches. This CDR3 is CASSSLPGDRDNEQFF. The CDR3 DNA follows: TGTGCCAGCAGTTCACTCCCCGGGGACAGAGACAATGAGCAGTTCTTC.

This clonotype was detected ten times or more. The V and J genes are TRBV3-1 and TRBJ2-7; TRBD2 matches at 12 bases. Germline CDR1 is LGHDT and CDR2 is YNNKEL (reference sequence). V dropped 2 bases and J dropped 2; count of bases not matched to a gene: 4. The CDR3 sequence is 16 residues long. The CDR3 DNA sequence: TGTGCCAGCAGCCAATTTCCTAGCGGGGGGGCCTACGAGCAGTACTTC. This gives the protein CASSQFPSGGAYEQYF.